These 21 T cell receptor beta chains were all obtained from the same sample, sequenced in a study of OX40 agonist ivuxolimab in advanced cancers. Clones were read by immunoSEQ multiplex PCR, and TCRdb kept only the in-frame ones, dropping some. The sample includes some 17,000 clones, approximately 92% seen only once; the top ten take roughly 7%. The sequencing used CD4+ or CD8+ T cells sorted from blood, collected in a trial of the OX40 agonist ivuxolimab. The receptors originated from an adult with an advanced solid tumor such as melanoma, head and neck, liver or kidney cancer.

The rearrangement links TRBV27 to TRBJ1-1; tentatively, D is TRBD1 (5 bases). The CDR3 runs to 14 residues. Trimming cost V 1 base and J 1 base, with 7 bases left between them. Per germline, CDR1 MNHEY and CDR2 SMNVEV (reference sequence). This CDR3 is CASSLFQGNTEAFF. The CDR3 coding sequence is TGTGCCAGCAGTTTATTTCAGGGGAACACTGAAGCTTTCTTT.

There are a few counts of this clone. The chain combines TRBV6-1 with TRBJ2-5; unclear D gene. Germline loops: CDR1 MNHNS, CDR2 SASEGT. V was clipped by 1 base and J by 0 bases, with 3 bases between them. The CDR3 extends over 13 amino acids. CDR3 bases: TGTGCCAGCAGTGAAGTAAACCAAGAGACCCAGTACTTC. Amino acid sequence: CASSEVNQETQYF.

In its sample, this clone was seen a few times. This chain connects TRBV5-4 to TRBJ1-2; possibly TRBD1 for D (6 bases). The CDR3 length is 14 residues. Germline V gene sequence: CDR1 SGHNT, CDR2 YYREEE (reference sequence). V was trimmed by 0 bases and J by 6 bases, leaving 12 bases between them. The CDR3 DNA is TGTGCCAGCAGCTTGGGACAGGTGTACGATGGCTACACCTTC. It yields the protein CASSLGQVYDGYTF.

The V and J genes are TRBV27 and TRBJ2-5; D is ambiguous. The CDR3 totals 11 residues. V was shortened by 1 base and J by 5 bases, with 2 bases between the two germline ends. Per the germline V gene, CDR1 is MNHEY and CDR2 is SMNVEV (reference sequence). The CDR3 protein is CASSLYETQYF. In DNA form, the CDR3 reads TGTGCCAGCAGTTTATATGAGACCCAGTACTTC.

This clone was observed a single time. The chain carries TRBV4-1 and TRBJ2-1, with 10 bases lining up with TRBD2. The germline gives CDR1 MGHRA, CDR2 YSYEKL. The V segment lost 4 bases and the J segment 0 bases; nucleotides outside the gene matches: 6. The CDR3 contains 17 residues. The CDR3 nucleotides read TGCGCCAGCAGCCTCAATAGCGGGGGGAGCTCCTACAATGAGCAGTTCTTC. It yields the protein CASSLNSGGSSYNEQFF.

The chain carries TRBV6-4 and TRBJ2-1; weak D call: TRBD2 (6 bases). The CDR3 is 13 amino acids. V lost 5 bases to trimming and J lost 5 bases, with 10 bases between them. Looked up from germline, CDR1 is MRHNA and CDR2 is SNTAGT. DNA of the CDR3: TGTGCCAGCAGTTGGGGGGACCACAATGAGCAGTTCTTC. This codes for CASSWGDHNEQFF.

The chain uses TRBV19 and TRBJ1-1; weak D call: TRBD1 (6 bases). Germline-derived CDR1 and CDR2 are LNHDA and SQIVND (reference sequence). CDR3 length: 18 amino acids. Between the trimmed V and J ends, which lost 5 bases and 3 bases, there was a span of 25 bases. For the CDR3, the DNA is TGTGCCAGTAGTGTCCTTGGTACAGGGAGGGGAAGTCACACTGAAGCTTTCTTT. Translated: CASSVLGTGRGSHTEAFF.

The J gene is TRBJ2-2, the V gene TRBV7-3; 7 bases match TRBD2. The J segment lost 4 bases and the V segment lost 5 bases, leaving 16 bases of the junction unmatched. This CDR3 has 18 residues. The germline gives CDR1 SGHTA, CDR2 FQGTGA. In DNA, the CDR3 is TGTGCCAGCAGCCAAAAGCGGAGGGGACTACCCGTCACCGGGGAGCTGTTTTTT. Encoded protein: CASSQKRRGLPVTGELFF.

V and J are TRBV5-1 and TRBJ2-1, with TRBD2 matching over 7 bases. V trimming: 4 bases; J trimming: 0 bases; junction bases outside the gene matches: 7. Looked up from germline, CDR1 is SGHRS and CDR2 is YFSETQ. The CDR3 length is 16 residues. CDR3 residues: CASSAPSGASYNEQFF. CDR3 coding DNA: TGCGCCAGCAGCGCCCCAAGCGGGGCCTCCTACAATGAGCAGTTCTTC.

The chain employs TRBV5-5 and TRBJ1-1, with D hard to call. V was cut by 4 bases and J by 5 bases, with 12 bases left in between. The germline V gene encodes CDR1 SGHKS and CDR2 YYEKEE (reference sequence). The CDR3 loop spans 13 amino acids. The CDR3 spells CASSDAAGTEAFF. DNA of the CDR3: TGTGCCAGCAGCGATGCGGCCGGAACTGAAGCTTTCTTT.

The rearrangement links TRBV9 to TRBJ1-1, with D possibly being TRBD1 (5 bases). Deletions cut 4 bases from V and 7 bases from J, with 17 bases between. This CDR3 has 14 amino acids. The germline CDR1 and CDR2 sequences are SGDLS and YYNGEE. The CDR3 region is CASSTNGDGGEAFF. The CDR3 DNA reads as TGTGCCAGCAGCACCAACGGGGACGGGGGTGAAGCTTTCTTT.

The chain uses TRBV5-1 and TRBJ2-1; 7 positions agree with TRBD1. Germline V lookup: CDR1 SGHRS, CDR2 YFSETQ. The CDR3 loop spans 14 amino acids. Germline trimming cut 2 bases from V and 8 bases from J; bases unmatched to any gene: 7. Written as DNA, the CDR3 is TGCGCCAGCAGCTTACGGGACAGAGCTCATGAGCAGTTCTTC. Protein sequence: CASSLRDRAHEQFF.

The chain is built from TRBV4-2 and TRBJ2-7, with D perhaps matching TRBD2 (5 bases). Deletions cut 3 bases from V and 3 bases from J, with 12 bases between. CDR1 and CDR2 from the germline V gene are LGHNA and YNFKEQ. The CDR3 runs to 14 residues. As DNA, the CDR3 is TGTGCCAGCAGCCATGGAGGAGGCTTCTACGAGCAGTACTTC. It translates to CASSHGGGFYEQYF.

This chain connects TRBV27 to TRBJ1-2; weak D call: TRBD1 (5 bases). This CDR3 spans 12 amino acids. Germline CDR1 MNHEY, CDR2 SMNVEV (reference sequence). The V gene lost 4 bases and the J gene lost 5 bases, with 8 bases spanning the gap. The CDR3 loop reads CASSSDSYGYTF. Here the CDR3 DNA reads TGTGCCAGCAGTTCCGACAGTTATGGCTACACCTTC.

This chain connects TRBV19 to TRBJ2-1; 8 bases are a match to TRBD1. Germline loops: CDR1 LNHDA, CDR2 SQIVND (reference sequence). The V and J ends lost 5 bases and 5 bases, in that order; junction bases with no gene match: 5. The CDR3 extends over 14 amino acids. CDR3 sequence reads: CASSDRQGNNEQFF. DNA of the CDR3: TGTGCCAGTAGTGATCGACAGGGGAACAATGAGCAGTTCTTC.

V and J are TRBV2 and TRBJ1-1, with TRBD1 as a possible D gene (6 bases). CDR1 and CDR2 from the germline V gene are SNHLY and FYNNEI. The CDR3 has 11 residues. V gave up 11 bases and J gave up 1 base, with 8 bases separating them. CDR3 in amino acids: CASQGNTEAFF. CDR3 coding DNA: TGTGCCTCACAGGGGAACACTGAAGCTTTCTTT.

V is TRBV9 and J is TRBJ2-7, with D perhaps matching TRBD1 or TRBD2 (5 bases each). In germline, CDR1 is SGDLS, CDR2 YYNGEE. V was cut by 0 bases and J by 6 bases, with 13 bases left in between. The CDR3 loop spans 14 amino acids. CDR3 DNA sequence: TGTGCCAGCAGCGTAGGAGGGGCGACGACCGAGCAGTACTTC. This encodes CASSVGGATTEQYF.

This chain links TRBV7-8 with TRBJ2-2; 9 nucleotides align to TRBD2. The germline gives CDR1 SGHVS, CDR2 FQNEAQ. After removal of 5 bases from V and 4 bases from J, the junction contained 5 bases not matched to a gene. The CDR3 sequence is 15 residues long. The CDR3 loop reads CASSITSGPTGELFF. The CDR3 nucleotides read TGTGCCAGCAGCATAACTAGCGGGCCCACCGGGGAGCTGTTTTTT.

V usage is TRBV7-2 and J usage is TRBJ2-1, with a possible D match to TRBD2 (6 bases). The CDR3 runs to 17 residues. Germline CDR1 is SGHTA and CDR2 is FQGNSA. V lost 6 bases and J lost 8, with 26 bases in between. The CDR3 is CASSRDGGGIPLDEQFF. DNA for the CDR3: TGTGCCAGCAGTCGAGACGGTGGCGGGATCCCACTCGATGAGCAGTTCTTC.

The chain employs TRBV2 and TRBJ1-2, with 8 bases lining up with TRBD1. V was pared by 6 bases and J by 8 bases, with 5 bases of the junction left unmatched. Looked up from germline, CDR1 is SNHLY and CDR2 is FYNNEI. The CDR3 consists of 12 residues. This chain's CDR3 is CASRGRGPGYTF. In DNA form, the CDR3 reads TGTGCCAGCAGGGGCAGGGGGCCCGGCTACACCTTC.

In its sample, this clone was seen once. This rearrangement joins TRBV5-4 to TRBJ2-7; D gene ambiguous. Germline V CDR1 and CDR2: SGHNT, YYREEE (reference sequence). The V and J ends lost 4 bases and 3 bases respectively, with 8 bases between them. This CDR3 is 12 amino acids long. The CDR3 DNA reads TGTGCCAGCAGCGGAAATAACTACGAGCAGTACTTC. It yields the protein CASSGNNYEQYF. Filled out from reference TRBV5-4 and TRBJ2-7, the complete variable domain reads ETGVTQSPTHLIKTRGQQVTLRCSSQSGHNTVSWYQQALGQGPQFIFQYYREEENGRGNFPPRFSGLQFPNYSSELNVNALELDDSALYLCASSGNNYEQYFGPGTRLTVT.